This T cell receptor (beta chain) comes out of a study of T cells in Graves' hyperthyroidism and ophthalmopathy. RNA transcripts yielded amplified TCR beta CDR3 regions. The HTBI primer set served for first-round RT-PCR of the TCR CDR3. MiXCR, run by TCRdb on the multiplex PCR reads, gives a single entry per CDR3 protein. The table has fewer than 600,000 distinct CDR3 sequences, about 15% seen once. The germline gives CDR1 SGHNT, CDR2 YENEEA. The CDR3 covers 12 residues. The V and J ends lost 1 base and 8 bases respectively, with 6 bases between them. The table lists this clonotype with many counts. This rearrangement joins TRBV11-3 to TRBJ2-1; D remains unclear. The sample taken for sequencing was blood. This sequence originates from a woman between 18 and 30 years old with Graves' hyperthyroidism. As DNA, the CDR3 is TGTGCCAGCAGCTTAGGTCCAGATGAGCAGTTCTTC. This codes for CASSLGPDEQFF.